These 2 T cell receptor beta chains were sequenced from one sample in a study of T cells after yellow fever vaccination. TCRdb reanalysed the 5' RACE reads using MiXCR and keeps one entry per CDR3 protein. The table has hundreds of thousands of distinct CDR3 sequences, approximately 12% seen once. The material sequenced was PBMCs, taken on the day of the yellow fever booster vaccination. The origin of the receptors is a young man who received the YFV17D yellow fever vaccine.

CDR3 loop: CSASPGANTGELFF. CDR3 bases: TGCAGTGCTTCTCCTGGGGCGAACACCGGGGAGCTGTTTTTT. The V gene is TRBV20-1, the J gene TRBJ2-2; no clear D gene. V lost 5 bases and J 0 bases, leaving 10 bases between the germline ends. From germline, CDR1 is DFQATT and CDR2 SNEGSKA (reference sequence). This CDR3 is 14 amino acids long.

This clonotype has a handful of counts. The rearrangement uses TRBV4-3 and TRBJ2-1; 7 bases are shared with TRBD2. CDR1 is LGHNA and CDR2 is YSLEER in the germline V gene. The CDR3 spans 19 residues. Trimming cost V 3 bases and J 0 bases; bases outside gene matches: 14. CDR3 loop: CASSQRAGPGDPSYNEQFF. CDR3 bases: TGCGCCAGCAGCCAGAGAGCGGGACCTGGGGACCCCTCCTACAATGAGCAGTTCTTC.